This T cell receptor (beta chain) comes out of a study of T cell responses to AZD1222 COVID-19 vaccine. The assay was immunoSEQ multiplex PCR, and TCRdb's table has in-frame clones only and misses some. The data show about 170,000 clones, with roughly 85% seen just once and around 1% held by the top ten. The CDR3 length is 14 residues. The V gene's germline CDR1 is MNHEY and CDR2 SVGAGI. Trimming at V came to 6 bases and at J to 1 base, leaving 5 bases not matched to a gene. The material sequenced was peripheral blood, taken 28 days after the second AZD1222 dose. The chain links TRBV6-5 to TRBJ1-1; 7 bases align to TRBD1. The receptor's source is an adult who received the AZD1222 COVID-19 vaccine. The DNA for the CDR3 is TGTGCCAGCAGAAAAGGGACAGCGAACACTGAAGCTTTCTTT. This translates into CASRKGTANTEAFF.